This T cell receptor beta chain was sequenced in a study of T cell repertoires in cytomegalovirus infection. Germline V CDR1 and CDR2: LNHDA, SQIVND (reference sequence). The V end lost 5 bases, the J end lost 1 base, and 14 bases lay between the germline ends. This CDR3 is built from 15 residues. Via MiXCR, TCRdb re-called the reads, giving one row per CDR3 protein. The sample contains 200,000 to 300,000 distinct CDR3 sequences, 9.1% of which appear only once. Specimen: PBMCs. The receptor's source is a human donor in good health (CMV status not recorded). Some clones in this sample may be carry-over from other donors' samples. The chain uses TRBV19 and TRBJ2-5; a possible D gene is TRBD2 (6 bases). This CDR3 reads CASSVGLGGQETQYF. DNA for the CDR3: TGTGCCAGTAGTGTGGGACTTGGGGGCCAAGAGACCCAGTACTTC.